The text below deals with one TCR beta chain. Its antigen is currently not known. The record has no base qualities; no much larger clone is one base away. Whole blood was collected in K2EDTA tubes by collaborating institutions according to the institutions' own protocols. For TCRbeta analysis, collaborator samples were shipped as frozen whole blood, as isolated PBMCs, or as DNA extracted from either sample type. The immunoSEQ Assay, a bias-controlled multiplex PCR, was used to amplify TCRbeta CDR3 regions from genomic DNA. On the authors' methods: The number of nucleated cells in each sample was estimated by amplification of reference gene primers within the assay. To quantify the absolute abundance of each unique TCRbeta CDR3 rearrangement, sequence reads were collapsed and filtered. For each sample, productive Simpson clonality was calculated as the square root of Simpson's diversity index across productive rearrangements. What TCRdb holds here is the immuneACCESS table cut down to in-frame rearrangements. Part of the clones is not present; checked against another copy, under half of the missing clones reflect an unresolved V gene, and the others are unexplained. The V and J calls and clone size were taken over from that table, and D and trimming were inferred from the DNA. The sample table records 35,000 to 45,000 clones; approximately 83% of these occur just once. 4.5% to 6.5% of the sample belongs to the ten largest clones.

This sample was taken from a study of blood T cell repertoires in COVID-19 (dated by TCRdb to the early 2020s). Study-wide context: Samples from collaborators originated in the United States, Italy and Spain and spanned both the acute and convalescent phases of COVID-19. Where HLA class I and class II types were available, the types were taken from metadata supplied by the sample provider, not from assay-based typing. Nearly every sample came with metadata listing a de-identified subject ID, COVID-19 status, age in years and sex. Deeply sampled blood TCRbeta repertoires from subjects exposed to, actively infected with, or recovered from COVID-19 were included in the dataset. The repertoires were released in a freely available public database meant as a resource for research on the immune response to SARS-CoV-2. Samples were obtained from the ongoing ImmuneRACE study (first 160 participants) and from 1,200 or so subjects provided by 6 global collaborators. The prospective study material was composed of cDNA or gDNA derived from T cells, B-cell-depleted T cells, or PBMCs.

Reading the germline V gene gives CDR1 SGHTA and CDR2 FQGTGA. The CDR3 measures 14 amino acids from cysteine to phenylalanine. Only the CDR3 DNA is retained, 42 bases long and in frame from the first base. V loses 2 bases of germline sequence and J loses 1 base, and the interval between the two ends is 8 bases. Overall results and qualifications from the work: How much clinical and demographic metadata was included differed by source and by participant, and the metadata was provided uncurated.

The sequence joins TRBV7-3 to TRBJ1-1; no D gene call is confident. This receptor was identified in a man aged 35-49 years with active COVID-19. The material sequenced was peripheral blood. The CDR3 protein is CASSLDFENTEAFF. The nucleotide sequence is TGTGCCAGCAGCTTAGACTTTGAGAACACTGAAGCTTTCTTT.